A selection of T cell receptor beta chains follows, all from one sample in a study of CD8 T cells in ankylosing spondylitis. TCRdb reprocessed the 5' RACE reads with MiXCR, giving one entry per CDR3 protein. Of 300,000 to 400,000 distinct CDR3 sequences listed, 11% are singletons. Sequencing was done on a sample of blood, either unsorted or a sorted T cell fraction (not recorded which). The receptors stem from a female donor with ankylosing spondylitis or in good health (not recorded which). Each CDR3 is given with its conserved first and last residue. A D gene is named only where the DNA matches it firmly. Size is stated for part of the rows, as once, few or many counts, or as a class when the clone is expanded.

V: TRBV25-1
size: few
J: TRBJ2-7
D: TRBD1
DNA: TGTGCCAGCAGTGACCCAGGACAGGGGTTCTACGAGCAGTACTTC
CDR3: CASSDPGQGFYEQYF

V: TRBV15
size: -
J: TRBJ2-3
D: TRBD2
DNA: TGTGCCACCAGCAGAGGTGGACTAGCATCAGATACGCAGTATTTT
CDR3: CATSRGGLASDTQYF

V: TRBV10-3
size: many
J: TRBJ1-5
D: -
DNA: TGTGCCATCGGCAGGGATGCATATCAGCCCCAGCATTTT
CDR3: CAIGRDAYQPQHF

V: TRBV5-6
size: few
J: TRBJ2-6
D: -
DNA: TGTGCCAGCAGCGGACAGTGGGGGGCCAACGTCCTGACTTTC
CDR3: CASSGQWGANVLTF

V: TRBV20-1
size: many
J: TRBJ2-1
D: -
DNA: TGCAGTGCTAGAGAGGCGGCGATAGGGGGGAATGAGCAGTTCTTC
CDR3: CSAREAAIGGNEQFF

V: TRBV3-1
size: few
J: TRBJ1-6
D: -
DNA: TGTGCCAGCAGCCAAGGGGCGGTCCCACCCCTCCACTTT
CDR3: CASSQGAVPPLHF

V: TRBV7-2
size: -
J: TRBJ2-1
D: -
DNA: TGTGCCAGCAGCCTAGGGGGGTGGAGAAACTTC
CDR3: CASSLGGWRNF

V: TRBV12-3/TRBV12-4
size: many
J: TRBJ2-7
D: TRBD1
DNA: TGTGCCAGCAGTTTCACCCCGGGACAGGAGTACGAGCAGTACTTC
CDR3: CASSFTPGQEYEQYF

V: TRBV10-3
size: -
J: TRBJ2-3
D: -
DNA: TGTGCCATCAGGGGAACAGATACGCAGTATTTT
CDR3: CAIRGTDTQYF

V: TRBV12-3/TRBV12-4
size: many
J: TRBJ2-1
D: -
DNA: TGTGCCAGCAGGGATAGCTCGAGCAATGAGCAGTTCTTC
CDR3: CASRDSSSNEQFF

V: TRBV28
size: many
J: TRBJ2-5
D: -
DNA: TGTGCCAGCAAGCCCTTGGCCCCAATTAAACAAGAGACCCAGTACTTC
CDR3: CASKPLAPIKQETQYF

V: TRBV5-1
size: few
J: TRBJ1-6
D: -
DNA: TGCGCCAGCAGACCTACAGACGGACCCCTCCACTTT
CDR3: CASRPTDGPLHF

V: TRBV7-8
size: many
J: TRBJ2-1
D: TRBD1
DNA: TGTGCCAGCAGCCCCCGGACAGGCGACCACAATGAGCAGTTCTTC
CDR3: CASSPRTGDHNEQFF

V: TRBV19
size: -
J: TRBJ2-3
D: TRBD2
DNA: TGTGCCACCAAGGGGACTAGCGGGAGGCTGAGCACAGATACGCAGTATTTT
CDR3: CATKGTSGRLSTDTQYF

V: TRBV20-1
size: many
J: TRBJ2-1
D: -
DNA: TGCAGTGCTAGAGTAGTTGTAACTCGGGGGAATGAGCAGTTCTTC
CDR3: CSARVVVTRGNEQFF

V: TRBV5-1
size: -
J: TRBJ2-1
D: TRBD2
DNA: TGCGCCAGCAGCCTCTACACTAGCGGCCTATACAATGAGCAGTTCTTC
CDR3: CASSLYTSGLYNEQFF

V: TRBV14
size: -
J: TRBJ2-1
D: -
DNA: TGTGCCAGCAGCCAAGGTTCGGGACGGATGGGAGAGCAGTTCTTC
CDR3: CASSQGSGRMGEQFF

V: TRBV20-1
size: many
J: TRBJ2-2
D: TRBD2
DNA: TGCAGTGCTAGGCGGGGGGACGTGGACACCGGGGAGCTGTTTTTT
CDR3: CSARRGDVDTGELFF

V: TRBV20-1
size: many
J: TRBJ2-7
D: -
DNA: TGCAGTGCTAGAGATGGGCCCTACGAGCAGTACTTC
CDR3: CSARDGPYEQYF

V: TRBV24-1
size: many
J: TRBJ2-5
D: -
DNA: TGTGCCACCAGTGACAACCAGGGCGGGGCTGAGACCCAGTACTTC
CDR3: CATSDNQGGAETQYF

V: TRBV2
size: -
J: TRBJ2-2
D: -
DNA: TGTGCCAGCAGTATAGACAACACCGGGGAGCTGTTTTTT
CDR3: CASSIDNTGELFF

V: TRBV5-1
size: -
J: TRBJ2-1
D: -
DNA: TGCGCCAGCAGCCCCCAGACTTCAGCGGCGGTTGAGCAGTTCTTC
CDR3: CASSPQTSAAVEQFF

V: TRBV7-6
size: -
J: TRBJ2-7
D: -
DNA: TGTGCCAGCAGCCCCCAAGGGGTCGCCTACGAGCAGTACTTC
CDR3: CASSPQGVAYEQYF

V: TRBV7-2
size: -
J: TRBJ1-4
D: TRBD1
DNA: TGTGCCAGCAGCCCCGGGACAGGGGGCTGGGTGGAACTGTTTTTT
CDR3: CASSPGTGGWVELFF

V: TRBV7-8
size: many
J: TRBJ1-5
D: -
DNA: TGTGCCAGCAGCTTAATGGAAGAACAGCCCCAGCATTTT
CDR3: CASSLMEEQPQHF

V: TRBV20-1
size: many
J: TRBJ1-3
D: -
DNA: TGCAGTGCTACCGGACAGCTCTCTGGAAACACCATATATTTT
CDR3: CSATGQLSGNTIYF

V: TRBV20-1
size: many
J: TRBJ2-1
D: -
DNA: TGCAGTGCTAGAGATCCCCAGACTGTCTACAATGAGCAGTTCTTC
CDR3: CSARDPQTVYNEQFF

V: TRBV20-1
size: few
J: TRBJ1-5
D: -
DNA: TGCAGTGCTAGAGAAATCGGGACACCGGCCCAGCCCCAGCATTTT
CDR3: CSAREIGTPAQPQHF

V: TRBV5-1
size: many
J: TRBJ1-6
D: -
DNA: TGCGCCAGCAGGGACAATAATTCACCCCTCCACTTT
CDR3: CASRDNNSPLHF

V: TRBV20-1
size: many
J: TRBJ2-1
D: -
DNA: TGCAGGGCCGCCGGACCTGTCGCCTACAATGAGCAGTTCTTC
CDR3: CRAAGPVAYNEQFF

V: TRBV2
size: -
J: TRBJ1-6
D: -
DNA: TGTGCCAGCGGTGGACCAGGGACTAATTCACCCCTCCACTTT
CDR3: CASGGPGTNSPLHF

V: TRBV2
size: -
J: TRBJ2-1
D: TRBD2
DNA: TGTGCCAGCCGCGGGGGTGGTCAAAATGAGCAGTTCTTC
CDR3: CASRGGGQNEQFF

V: TRBV3-1
size: many
J: TRBJ2-2
D: -
DNA: TGTGCCAGCAGCCCCGGCCTGGAGTACACCGGGGAGCTGTTTTTT
CDR3: CASSPGLEYTGELFF

V: TRBV7-2
size: many
J: TRBJ2-5
D: -
DNA: TGTGCCAGCAGCTTAGGACTGACCAGTTCTTTCGAGACCCAGTACTTC
CDR3: CASSLGLTSSFETQYF

V: TRBV12-3/TRBV12-4
size: many
J: TRBJ2-3
D: TRBD2
DNA: TGTGCCAGCAGTGGTTTAGCGGGGCGGACAGATACGCAGTATTTT
CDR3: CASSGLAGRTDTQYF

V: TRBV5-1
size: many
J: TRBJ2-3
D: -
DNA: TGCGCCAGCAGCTTGGAGCTTGCGGGTACGCAGTATTTT
CDR3: CASSLELAGTQYF

V: TRBV24-1
size: many
J: TRBJ2-3
D: TRBD1
DNA: TGTGCCACCAGTGAACCGGGACAGGGGACAGATACGCAGTATTTT
CDR3: CATSEPGQGTDTQYF

V: TRBV7-9
size: -
J: TRBJ2-2
D: TRBD2
DNA: TGTGCCAGCAGCTTAGCTCTAGCGGACACCGGGGAGCTGTTTTTT
CDR3: CASSLALADTGELFF

V: TRBV20-1
size: many
J: TRBJ2-2
D: -
DNA: TGCAGTGCTAGATCGGTTCTCGCGAACACCGGGGAGCTGTTTTTT
CDR3: CSARSVLANTGELFF

V: TRBV5-1
size: many
J: TRBJ2-7
D: TRBD1
DNA: TGCGCCAGCAGCTTGGGACAGGGAATCTACGAGCAGTACTTC
CDR3: CASSLGQGIYEQYF

V: TRBV18
size: -
J: TRBJ2-4
D: -
DNA: TGTGCCAGCTCCGGACAAGGATCCAAAAACATTCAGTACTTC
CDR3: CASSGQGSKNIQYF

V: TRBV12-3/TRBV12-4
size: many
J: TRBJ2-7
D: TRBD2
DNA: TGTGCCAGCAGTGGACTAGCAACCCTCGGGGAGCAGTACTTC
CDR3: CASSGLATLGEQYF

V: TRBV20-1
size: many
J: TRBJ2-1
D: TRBD2
DNA: TGCAGTGCTAGAGAGATGGGAGCGGGAGGGCCGTACAATGAGCAGTTCTTC
CDR3: CSAREMGAGGPYNEQFF

V: TRBV29-1
size: many
J: TRBJ2-5
D: -
DNA: TGCAGCGTCGAGGACTTCCTCCAAGAGACCCAGTACTTC
CDR3: CSVEDFLQETQYF

V: TRBV18
size: -
J: TRBJ2-7
D: TRBD1
DNA: TGTGCCAGCTCACCACCCAGGGGGATGTCTGCCTACGAGCAGTACTTC
CDR3: CASSPPRGMSAYEQYF

V: TRBV7-2
size: few
J: TRBJ2-2
D: TRBD1
DNA: TGTGCCAGCAGCCGCATGACAGGGGCCGGGGAGCTGTTTTTT
CDR3: CASSRMTGAGELFF

V: TRBV5-1
size: -
J: TRBJ2-7
D: TRBD1
DNA: TGCGCCAGCCGCCCTAAAGGACAGGGTATCTACGAGCAGTACTTC
CDR3: CASRPKGQGIYEQYF